These 24 T cell receptor beta chains were all obtained from the same sample, sequenced in a study of OX40 agonist ivuxolimab in advanced cancers. Using immunoSEQ multiplex PCR, the repertoire was profiled, and TCRdb retains in-frame clones only, with some absent. Of under 90,000 clones in the sample, roughly 90% are singletons; the top ten hold about 0.9%. Sample: CD4+ or CD8+ T cells sorted from blood, taken in a trial of the OX40 agonist ivuxolimab. Receptors originate from an adult with an advanced solid tumor such as melanoma, head and neck, liver or kidney cancer.

The V call is TRBV19, the J call TRBJ1-5, with D unresolved. Trimming removed 3 bases at V and 4 bases at J, with 13 bases between. Germline CDR1 and CDR2: LNHDA and SQIVND (reference sequence). The CDR3 extends over 15 amino acids. CDR3 in DNA: TGTGCCAGTAGTATCACTCGACGGTTGAATCAGCCCCAGCATTTT. It codes for CASSITRRLNQPQHF.

This chain joins TRBV5-4 and TRBJ1-1, with 10 positions matching TRBD1. V lost 3 bases to trimming and J lost 1 base; unmatched junction nucleotides: 3. Germline V gene data show CDR1 as SGHNT and CDR2 as YYREEE (reference sequence). This CDR3 is 15 amino acids long. The CDR3: CASSSDRGPNTEAFF. Written as DNA, the CDR3 is TGTGCCAGCAGCTCAGACAGGGGGCCGAACACTGAAGCTTTCTTT.

The table lists this clone with a count of one. The V and J genes are TRBV12-5 and TRBJ2-5; TRBD2 aligns across 7 bases. J lost 5 bases, V lost 0 bases, and 15 bases had no gene match. The CDR3 spans 18 residues. CDR1 and CDR2 from the germline V gene are LGHNT and FRNRAP. CDR3 sequence (DNA): TGTGCTAGTGGTTTGGTACACGATAGCGGGCGTATACCGGAGACCCAGTACTTC. Protein: CASGLVHDSGRIPETQYF.

The J gene is TRBJ2-5, the V gene TRBV4-2; 13 nucleotides align to TRBD2. The J call may be mistaken, given a closer DNA end match to TRBJ2-7. The CDR3 loop spans 18 amino acids. CDR1 and CDR2 (germline): LGHNA, YNFKEQ. CDR3 loop: CASSQETSGRLSSYEQYF. The CDR3 DNA reads TGTGCCAGCAGCCAGGAGACTAGCGGGAGGTTGAGCTCCTACGAGCAGTACTTC.

The J gene is TRBJ2-5, the V gene TRBV19, with no clear D. Germline V gene lookup returns CDR1 LNHDA and CDR2 SQIVND (reference sequence). Trimming removed 5 bases from V and 1 base from J, with 8 bases in between. This CDR3 has 13 residues. Here the CDR3 reads CASSLGFQETQYF. For the CDR3, the DNA is TGTGCCAGTAGTTTGGGATTCCAAGAGACCCAGTACTTC.

The J gene is TRBJ2-7, the V gene TRBV5-1, with D hard to call. Looked up from germline, CDR1 is SGHRS and CDR2 is YFSETQ. The length of the CDR3 is 13 residues. Trimming cost V 4 bases and J 4 bases, with 12 bases left between them. This CDR3 is CASSDTPQYEQYF. The CDR3 coding sequence is TGCGCCAGCAGCGATACCCCACAGTACGAGCAGTACTTC.

As to this clone: One junction end disagrees with the germline gene, perhaps due to a read error. The chain combines TRBV19 with TRBJ2-1; D remains unclear. The V gene's germline CDR1 is LNHDA and CDR2 SQIVND (reference sequence). The CDR3 extends over 12 amino acids. The CDR3 here is CASSTALGWALF. CDR3 DNA sequence: TGTGCCAGTAGTACGGCATTGGGTTGGGCGCTCTTC.

The chain combines TRBV14 with TRBJ2-3; 8 nucleotides match TRBD1. With 2 bases clipped from V and 1 base from J, the junction kept 5 bases outside the gene matches. Looked up from germline, CDR1 is SGHDN and CDR2 is FVKESK. The CDR3 spans 16 residues. The CDR3 bases are TGTGCCAGCAGCCAACCCTTGACAGGGGGCACAGATACGCAGTATTTT. This translates into CASSQPLTGGTDTQYF.

As to this clone: The identical CDR3 is also encoded by other nucleotide sequences in the sample. This chain joins TRBV21-1 and TRBJ1-5. TRBV21-1 is a pseudogene locus. CDR3 length: 14 amino acids. CDR3 amino acids: CASSLGKSNQPQHF. CDR3 bases: TGTGCCAGCAGTCTCGGAAAGAGCAATCAGCCCCAGCATTTT.

This clone has more than one count but fewer than ten. The chain joins TRBV11-2 to TRBJ2-1; 10 positions match TRBD2. J gave up 2 bases and V 0 bases, and 7 bases lay outside the gene matches. Germline V gene data show CDR1 as SGHAT and CDR2 as FQNNGV. CDR3 size: 18 residues. The CDR3 bases are TGTGCCAGCAGCTTAGAAGCGGGAGGGCCGACCCCCTACAATGAGCAGTTCTTC. This sequence encodes CASSLEAGGPTPYNEQFF.

The genes are TRBV2 and TRBJ2-2; 8 bases agree with TRBD1. The CDR3 length is 15 residues. Trimming removed 7 bases from V and 6 bases from J; junction bases left unmatched: 10. In germline, CDR1 is SNHLY, CDR2 FYNNEI. As DNA, the CDR3 is TGTGCCAGCAAGGGCGACAGGGGATATGCCGGGGAGCTGTTTTTT. Translated: CASKGDRGYAGELFF.

The chain has TRBV7-9 and TRBJ2-1; D is ambiguous. Deletions cut 5 bases from V and 4 bases from J, with 6 bases between. Germline CDR1 SEHNR, CDR2 FQNEAQ (reference sequence). The CDR3 has 12 residues. CDR3 bases: TGTGCCAGCAGCGCGAGATACAATGAGCAGTTCTTC. This sequence encodes CASSARYNEQFF.

This clone was seen a few times. Other nucleotide sequences from this sample produce the same CDR3. The chain couples TRBV18 to TRBJ2-3, with D unresolved. Per the germline V gene, CDR1 is KGHSH and CDR2 is LQKENI. The length of the CDR3 is 12 residues. V lost 2 bases to trimming and J lost 0 bases, with 0 bases between them. The CDR3 DNA reads TGTGCCAGCTCACCAAGCACAGATACGCAGTATTTT. This sequence encodes CASSPSTDTQYF.

The chain joins TRBV10-3 to TRBJ2-7, with D perhaps given as TRBD1 or TRBD2 (7 bases each). The CDR3 consists of 17 residues. CDR1 ENHRY and CDR2 SYGVKD come from the germline V gene. The V end lost 3 bases, the J end lost 3 bases, and 21 bases lay between the germline ends. The CDR3: CAISESRGAGGFYEQYF. The CDR3 DNA follows: TGTGCCATCAGTGAAAGCCGGGGGGCAGGGGGGTTCTACGAGCAGTACTTC.

This clone was counted once. The chain carries TRBV2 and TRBJ2-7, with 10 bases fitting TRBD1. CDR3 length: 15 residues. V lost 5 bases, J lost 2 bases, and 6 bases stayed unmatched. Germline lookup yields CDR1 SNHLY and CDR2 FYNNEI. This CDR3 reads CASSRDRGWTYEQYF. The DNA for the CDR3 is TGTGCCAGCAGTAGGGACAGGGGTTGGACCTACGAGCAGTACTTC.

The V and J genes are TRBV7-2 and TRBJ2-7, with D unclear. In germline, CDR1 is SGHTA, CDR2 FQGNSA. V was pared by 1 base and J by 2 bases, with 3 bases between. The CDR3 length is 12 residues. CDR3 residues: CASSLETYEQYF. In DNA, the CDR3 is TGTGCCAGCAGCTTAGAGACCTACGAGCAGTACTTC.

This chain connects TRBV28 to TRBJ2-3; 8 nucleotides agree with TRBD2. With V trimmed by 6 bases and J by 1 base, 6 bases remained unmatched. Germline values: CDR1 MDHEN, CDR2 SYDVKM. This CDR3 is built from 15 residues. The CDR3 loop reads CASRSGGLGTDTQYF. The CDR3 nucleotides are TGTGCCAGCAGAAGCGGGGGATTGGGCACAGATACGCAGTATTTT.

CDR3 bases: TGTGCCAGCAGCGACGGAGCTGGAAACACCATATATTTT. Amino acids: CASSDGAGNTIYF. V gene TRBV6-6 combines with J gene TRBJ1-3, with D hard to call. The germline V gene has CDR1 MNHNY and CDR2 SVGAGI (reference sequence). The CDR3 totals 13 residues. The V end was cut by 6 bases, the J end by 2 bases, with 8 bases between.

In this sample, this clone turned up a few times. The chain employs TRBV14 and TRBJ2-1; possible D gene TRBD2, 6 bases. This CDR3 has 15 residues. With 8 bases removed from V and 4 bases from J, the gap between germline ends came to 18 bases. The germline V gene has CDR1 SGHDN and CDR2 FVKESK. CDR3 nucleotide sequence: TGTGCCAGCTTGATCGGGGGAGCCAATTACAATGAGCAGTTCTTC. Translated, it gives CASLIGGANYNEQFF.

Regarding this clone: Different DNA sequences within this sample yield the same CDR3. The chain couples TRBV5-6 to TRBJ1-1, with 9 bases fitting TRBD1. Germline values: CDR1 SGHDT, CDR2 YYEEEE. This CDR3 is 14 amino acids long. V shed 3 bases and J 7 bases; nucleotides not matched to a gene: 7. The DNA of the CDR3 is TGTGCCAGCAGCTGGAGGGGACAGGGCCTTGAAGCTTTCTTT. It yields the protein CASSWRGQGLEAFF.

The chain links TRBV7-3 to TRBJ2-1; the match to TRBD2 covers 10 bases. V lost 1 base to trimming and J lost 9 bases; unmatched junction nucleotides: 6. CDR1 is SGHTA and CDR2 is FQGTGA in the germline V gene. There are 15 residues in the CDR3. DNA for the CDR3: TGTGCCAGCAGCTTAATTGCTAGCGGGAGAAGTGAGCAGTTCTTC. It specifies CASSLIASGRSEQFF.

In this sample, this clone turned up once. The chain has TRBV20-1 and TRBJ2-7; D unresolved. Trimming pared 3 bases from V and 2 bases from J, leaving 5 bases between. The CDR3 has 11 amino acids. The germline V gene has CDR1 DFQATT and CDR2 SNEGSKA (reference sequence). CDR3 residues: CSARSPYEQYF. The CDR3 DNA follows: TGCAGTGCTAGGAGCCCCTACGAGCAGTACTTC.

This rearrangement joins TRBV7-2 to TRBJ2-3, with D uncertain. The CDR3 contains 12 residues. The ends were cut back, 5 bases at V and 10 bases at J, with 13 bases in the middle. In germline, CDR1 is SGHTA, CDR2 FQGNSA. The chain's CDR3 is CASSPSVVPQYF. The CDR3 nucleotides are TGTGCCAGCAGCCCAAGTGTGGTACCGCAGTATTTT.

This clone was recorded once. The CDR3 here is CASSSGQGPYEQYF. The CDR3 DNA reads as TGTGCCAGCAGCAGTGGACAGGGTCCCTACGAGCAGTACTTC. This chain links TRBV2 with TRBJ2-5; 8 positions match TRBD1. The end of the DNA aligns better with TRBJ2-7, so the J call may be wrong. The germline V gene has CDR1 SNHLY and CDR2 FYNNEI. The CDR3 length is 14 residues.